This entry lists 13 T cell receptor beta chains sequenced from one sample in a study of blood T cell repertoires in COVID-19. Profiled with immunoSEQ multiplex PCR; TCRdb holds only in-frame clones, not every one. The sample has 150,000 or so clones, 85% to 90% seen once. The material sequenced was peripheral blood. The receptor source for this set is a woman in her fifties or sixties with acute or convalescent COVID-19.

This sequence joins TRBV12-3 or TRBV12-4 and TRBJ1-5; 7 bases line up with TRBD1. The J segment lost 6 bases and the V segment lost 5 bases, leaving 1 base of the junction unmatched. CDR3 size: 12 residues. CDR3 region: CASSRQGQPQHF. The CDR3 bases are TGTGCCAGCAGTAGACAGGGTCAGCCCCAGCATTTT.

Worth noting for this clone: Other DNA sequences from this sample encode an identical CDR3 as well. The chain couples TRBV3-1 (or the pseudogene TRBV3-2) to TRBJ2-7, with D unclear. From germline, CDR1 is LGHDT and CDR2 YNNKEL (reference sequence). V lost 4 bases, J lost 2 bases, and 6 bases lay in between. CDR3 length: 12 amino acids. CDR3 sequence (DNA): TGTGCCAGCAGCCGCGTCACCTACGAGCAGTACTTC. Residues: CASSRVTYEQYF.

The CDR3 here is CASRLAVCLRAGREMETQYF. Here the CDR3 DNA reads TGTGCAAGTCGCTTAGCCGTATGTCTACGAGCGGGGAGGGAGATGGAGACCCAGTACTTC. V and J are TRBV12-2 and TRBJ2-5; TRBD2, the D gene given by the table, was not confirmed from the DNA. TRBV12-2 is a pseudogene. The CDR3 totals 20 residues.

V usage is TRBV6-2 or TRBV6-3 and J usage is TRBJ2-1; 15 positions agree with TRBD2. CDR3 length: 16 amino acids. Germline V gives CDR1 MNHEY, CDR2 SVGEGT. After removal of 5 bases from V and 12 bases from J, the junction contained 11 bases not matched to a gene. The CDR3: CASSRTGLAGGPGQFF. DNA for the CDR3: TGTGCCAGCAGTAGAACGGGACTAGCGGGGGGCCCGGGGCAGTTCTTC.

This clone was seen once. The chain couples TRBV4-1 to TRBJ2-1, with D possibly being TRBD2 (5 bases). The CDR3 spans 18 residues. V was cut by 2 bases and J by 2 bases, with 19 bases left in between. Germline V lookup: CDR1 MGHRA, CDR2 YSYEKL. The CDR3 spells CASSQPTLGGRPYNEQFF. The CDR3 DNA reads TGCGCCAGCAGCCAACCCACCCTAGGAGGAAGACCCTACAATGAGCAGTTCTTC.

V and J are TRBV6-5 and TRBJ2-1; possibly TRBD1 for D (5 bases). The CDR3 is 15 residues long. V was cut by 5 bases and J by 0 bases, with 11 bases left in between. Germline CDR1 is MNHEY and CDR2 is SVGAGI. The CDR3 DNA follows: TGTGCCAGCAGTCTGGGGCCCGGCTCCTACAATGAGCAGTTCTTC. Residues: CASSLGPGSYNEQFF.

In its sample, this clone was seen a few times. This chain joins TRBV15 and TRBJ2-2, with D possibly TRBD2 on 6 matching bases. With 7 bases removed from V and 4 bases from J, the gap between germline ends came to 10 bases. The CDR3 loop spans 13 amino acids. The germline V gene has CDR1 LNHNV and CDR2 YYDKDF (reference sequence). The CDR3: CATTGRGTGELFF. The DNA for the CDR3 is TGTGCCACCACAGGGCGGGGCACCGGGGAGCTGTTTTTT. Complete variable domain (other parts from reference TRBV15 and TRBJ2-2): DAMVIQNPRYQVTQFGKPVTLSCSQTLNHNVMYWYQQKSSQAPKLLFHYYDKDFNNEADTPDNFQSRRPNTSFCFLDIRSPGLGDTAMYLCATTGRGTGELFFGEGSRLTVL.

V and J are TRBV9 and TRBJ1-1; D ambiguous. This CDR3 has 15 amino acids. V was cut by 1 base and J by 2 bases, with 12 bases left in between. The germline CDR1 and CDR2 sequences are SGDLS and YYNGEE. CDR3 nucleotides: TGTGCCAGCAGCGTATATGAGGGAGGTAACACTGAAGCTTTCTTT. It encodes CASSVYEGGNTEAFF.

The chain recombines TRBV7-6 with TRBJ2-3, with 10 bases matching TRBD2. Germline loops: CDR1 SGHVS, CDR2 FNYEAQ. This CDR3 region has 16 residues. V lost 4 bases, J lost 1 base, and 5 bases stayed unmatched. This chain's CDR3 is CASSSPLAGGTDTQYF. The CDR3, as DNA: TGTGCCAGCAGCTCGCCTCTAGCGGGGGGCACAGATACGCAGTATTTT.

This sequence joins TRBV20-1 and TRBJ2-1; 13 nucleotides agree with TRBD2. CDR3 size: 15 residues. The V gene end was trimmed by 3 bases and the J gene end by 7 bases; junction bases not matched to a gene: 6. Germline V gene sequence: CDR1 DFQATT, CDR2 SNEGSKA (reference sequence). The CDR3, as DNA: TGCAGTGCTAGTACCAAACTAGCGGGGGGGAATGAGCAGTTCTTC. It specifies CSASTKLAGGNEQFF.

This chain joins TRBV7-2 and TRBJ1-2, with D uncertain. CDR1 and CDR2 (germline): SGHTA, FQGNSA. The CDR3 extends over 18 amino acids. Trimming stripped 2 bases from V and 2 bases from J, with 21 bases between. CDR3 sequence (DNA): TGTGCCAGCAGCTTACCTCGCCTTGAGTATAGAGCGAACTATGGCTACACCTTC. Protein sequence: CASSLPRLEYRANYGYTF.

This chain uses TRBV7-2 with TRBJ1-2, with a tentative D call TRBD1 (6 bases). Germline assignment: CDR1 SGHTA and CDR2 FQGNSA. V was shortened by 5 bases and J by 7 bases, with 17 bases between the two germline ends. CDR3 size: 14 residues. CDR3 sequence (DNA): TGTGCCAGCAGCCCGAGAACGGGACATCTTGGCTACACCTTC. Amino acids: CASSPRTGHLGYTF.

The chain links TRBV19 to TRBJ1-5; 8 nucleotides agree with TRBD1. Trimming removed 5 bases from V and 7 bases from J; junction bases left unmatched: 7. Germline V gene sequence: CDR1 LNHDA, CDR2 SQIVND (reference sequence). The CDR3 is 14 residues long. The CDR3 is CASSPGQVIQPQHF. In DNA form, the CDR3 reads TGTGCCAGTAGTCCGGGACAGGTAATCCAGCCCCAGCATTTT.